The 2 T cell receptor beta chains below all came from one sample that was sequenced in a study of T cell changes during pregnancy in multiple sclerosis. Repertoires were generated with immunoSEQ multiplex PCR, while TCRdb's copy carries only in-frame clones and drops some. Of some 52,000 clones in the sample, approximately 92% were seen once. Material: CD4+ T cells from peripheral blood mononuclear cells, obtained in the third trimester of pregnancy. These receptors all come from a female donor with multiple sclerosis, enrolled in a pregnancy study.

The chain employs TRBV2 and TRBJ1-6; 8 nucleotides match TRBD1. CDR1 is SNHLY, CDR2 FYNNEI, per germline. This CDR3 region has 14 residues. The J segment lost 5 bases and the V segment lost 4 bases, leaving 1 base of the junction unmatched. CDR3 sequence (DNA): TGTGCCAGCAGTGTGGACAGGGATAATTCACCCCTCCACTTT. This gives the protein CASSVDRDNSPLHF. Using reference TRBV2 and TRBJ1-6 for the parts outside the CDR3, the full variable domain is EPEVTQTPSHQVTQMGQEVILRCVPISNHLYFYWYRQILGQKVEFLVSFYNNEISEKSEIFDDQFSVERPDGSNFTLKIRSTKLEDSAMYFCASSVDRDNSPLHFGNGTRLTVT.

The rearrangement uses TRBV12-5 and TRBJ2-1; weak D call: TRBD1 (6 bases). The CDR3 runs 12 residues. The germline gives CDR1 LGHNT, CDR2 FRNRAP. The germline V and J ends were trimmed by 9 bases and 9 bases, with 15 bases remaining between them. This CDR3 reads CASGRGSGEQFF. In DNA, the CDR3 is TGTGCTAGCGGAAGGGGGAGTGGTGAGCAGTTCTTC.